The entry below gives a single T cell receptor (beta chain) sequence along with its context. In the study's own analysis: Estimation of nucleated cell counts relied on the amplification of reference gene primers. The protocol was immunoSEQ multiplex PCR, while the TCRdb copy is restricted to in-frame clones and leaves out a portion. D and trimming come from the DNA, and the V and J calls and clone size come from that table. The sample shows about 200,000 clones, around four fifths of them seen only once. The source of the sample is a study of blood T cell repertoires in COVID-19. The wider study: The origin of the acute and convalescent COVID-19 samples was the United States, Italy and Spain. From T cells, B-cell-depleted T cells, or PBMCs came the material, which was cDNA or gDNA.

The Seattle site enrolled patients during active infection and followed them longitudinally. The CDR3 length is 13 residues. Trimming removed 4 bases from V and 2 bases from J, with 8 bases in between. The germline CDR1 and CDR2 sequences are SGHAT and FQNNGV. The chain joins TRBV11-2 to TRBJ1-1, with a tentative D call TRBD1 (5 bases). The origin of this receptor is a man aged 60 to 69 with COVID-19, enrolled during active disease. Sequences were obtained from peripheral blood. CDR3 protein: CASSSRANTEAFF. In DNA form, the CDR3 reads TGTGCCAGCAGCTCCAGGGCTAACACTGAAGCTTTCTTT.